These 17 T cell receptor beta chains share one sample of origin, sequenced in a study of shared clonotypes between healthy human individuals. Measured with immunoSEQ multiplex PCR; TCRdb has only the in-frame clones, and not every one. Here the sample spans fewer than 650,000 clones, around 78% being singletons. The sequenced sample was PBMCs. The source is a woman between 40 and 50 years old in good health. Some clones in this sample may be carry-over from other donors' samples.

The CDR3 protein is CASSLDPGSTEAFF. CDR3 nucleotide sequence: TGTGCCAGCAGCTTGGACCCAGGGAGCACTGAAGCTTTCTTT. This chain links TRBV5-4 with TRBJ1-1, with a possible D match to TRBD1 (5 bases). CDR1 SGHNT and CDR2 YYREEE come from the germline V gene (reference sequence). Trimming left V 0 bases short and J 4 bases short, with 10 bases between. CDR3 size: 14 residues.

The gene calls are TRBV9 and TRBJ2-7; the D call may be TRBD1 or TRBD2 (5 bases each). The CDR3 consists of 15 residues. Germline values: CDR1 SGDLS, CDR2 YYNGEE. V dropped 2 bases and J dropped 3 bases, with 15 bases sitting between them. In DNA form, the CDR3 reads TGTGCCAGCAGCGTGGGGGTGACACCCTACTACGAGCAGTACTTC. Its protein product is CASSVGVTPYYEQYF.

As regards this clone: A clone one base away is much larger, so this may be a read error. Different DNA sequences within this sample yield the same CDR3. This chain joins TRBV30 and TRBJ2-2; 10 positions match TRBD2. The CDR3 is made up of 15 amino acids. Germline V lookup: CDR1 GTSNPN, CDR2 SVGIG (reference sequence). CDR3 nucleotides: TGTGCCTGGAGTCCGGGACTAGCGAACACCGGGGAGTTGTTTTTT. This translates into CAWSPGLANTGELFF.

As concerns this clone: This is likely an artifact of a read error, given a far larger clone one base away. This chain joins TRBV7-9 and TRBJ2-7; D possibly uses TRBD1 or TRBD2 (7 bases each). CDR3 length equals 16 residues. From germline, CDR1 is SEHNR and CDR2 FQNEAQ (reference sequence). The CDR3 spells CASSRGGTADSYEQCF. The CDR3 coding sequence is TGTGCCAGCAGCCGGGGAGGGACAGCGGACTCCTACGAGCAGTGCTTC. Supplemented by reference TRBV7-9 and TRBJ2-7, the full variable domain reads DTGVSQNPRHKITKRGQNVTFRCDPISEHNRLYWYRQTLGQGPEFLTYFQNEAQLEKSRLLSDRFSAERPKGSFSTLEIQRTEQGDSAMYLCASSRGGTADSYEQCFGPGTRLTVT.

The V call is TRBV6-1, the J call TRBJ2-1; D is possibly TRBD1 (5 bases). V was clipped by 1 base and J by 5 bases, with 9 bases between them. From germline, CDR1 is MNHNS and CDR2 SASEGT. The CDR3 has 14 residues. The DNA for the CDR3 is TGTGCCAGCAGTGAAGTTTTCAGGGACAATGAGCAGTTCTTC. Its translation: CASSEVFRDNEQFF.

The table lists this clone with a few counts. J is TRBJ2-5 and V is TRBV2, with a possible D match to TRBD2 (5 bases). The CDR3 loop spans 13 amino acids. V was clipped by 6 bases and J by 1 base, with 9 bases between them. Germline V lookup: CDR1 SNHLY, CDR2 FYNNEI. The DNA for the CDR3 is TGTGCCAGCAGATTGGGAGTCCAAGAGACCCAGTACTTC. Translation: CASRLGVQETQYF.

The J gene is TRBJ1-5, the V gene TRBV27, with 7 bases matching TRBD1. The germline CDR1 and CDR2 sequences are MNHEY and SMNVEV (reference sequence). The CDR3 runs to 19 residues. V gave up 6 bases and J gave up 0 bases; unmatched junction bases: 17. The CDR3 DNA reads as TGTGCCAGCAGGGCAGTCGGCAGGGGGATTGAGTCTAGCAATCAGCCCCAGCATTTT. Protein sequence: CASRAVGRGIESSNQPQHF.

The chain couples TRBV7-2 to TRBJ2-1; D is perhaps TRBD2 (6 bases). The CDR3 is made up of 16 amino acids. Trimming removed 5 bases at V and 6 bases at J, with 20 bases between. Germline CDR1 and CDR2: SGHTA and FQGNSA. The CDR3 coding sequence is TGTGCCAGCAGCCCAGACCTTTCGGCTAGCGCCAATGAGCAGTTCTTC. This sequence encodes CASSPDLSASANEQFF.

V gene TRBV7-2 combines with J gene TRBJ2-3, with no clear D. The V gene lost 5 bases and the J gene lost 0 bases, with 12 bases spanning the gap. The CDR3 has 15 amino acids. Germline V gene data show CDR1 as SGHTA and CDR2 as FQGNSA. This CDR3 reads CASSRVGWSTDTQYF. The DNA for the CDR3 is TGTGCCAGCAGCCGCGTGGGGTGGAGCACAGATACGCAGTATTTT.

This chain connects TRBV15 to TRBJ1-2, with a tentative D call TRBD1 (5 bases). The CDR3 runs to 14 residues. The germline V gene has CDR1 LNHNV and CDR2 YYDKDF (reference sequence). Trimming removed 1 base at V and 6 bases at J, with 12 bases between. Here the CDR3 reads CATSRAAGLDGYTF. For the CDR3, the DNA is TGTGCCACCAGCAGAGCGGCAGGGTTGGATGGCTACACCTTC. Filled out from reference TRBV15 and TRBJ1-2, the complete variable domain reads DAMVIQNPRYQVTQFGKPVTLSCSQTLNHNVMYWYQQKSSQAPKLLFHYYDKDFNNEADTPDNFQSRRPNTSFCFLDIRSPGLGDTAMYLCATSRAAGLDGYTFGSGTRLTVV.

The chain uses TRBV10-3 and TRBJ2-7, with TRBD2 as a possible D gene (6 bases). CDR1 ENHRY and CDR2 SYGVKD come from the germline V gene. The V gene lost 6 bases and the J gene lost 2 bases, with 8 bases spanning the gap. The CDR3 sequence is 12 residues long. The CDR3 nucleotides read TGTGCCATCAGGGAGGGGACCTACGAGCAGTACTTC. This sequence encodes CAIREGTYEQYF.

The genes are TRBV7-3 and TRBJ2-1, with 10 bases matching TRBD1. The V segment lost 2 bases and the J segment 8 bases; nucleotides outside the gene matches: 9. The length of the CDR3 is 16 residues. Germline assignment: CDR1 SGHTA and CDR2 FQGTGA. CDR3 in DNA: TGTGCCAGCAGCTTAGTTGGGACAGGGGTTCTTGATGAGCAGTTCTTC. Translated: CASSLVGTGVLDEQFF.

This sequence joins TRBV5-1 and TRBJ1-5; TRBD1 matches 8 bases. The CDR3 sequence is 15 residues long. With V trimmed by 4 bases and J by 5 bases, 8 bases remained unmatched. Germline V CDR1 and CDR2: SGHRS, YFSETQ. This CDR3 reads CASSPRTGRDQPQHF. CDR3 in DNA: TGCGCCAGCAGCCCAAGGACAGGGAGGGATCAGCCCCAGCATTTT.

The V gene is TRBV29-1, the J gene TRBJ2-7, with D perhaps TRBD1 or TRBD2 (5 bases each). V was shortened by 4 bases and J by 0 bases, with 19 bases between the two germline ends. Germline CDR1 reads SQVTM; CDR2 reads ANQGSEA. The CDR3 consists of 16 residues. CDR3: CSVGGSRALGSYEQYF. Written as DNA, the CDR3 is TGCAGCGTTGGGGGGAGCAGAGCGCTTGGCTCCTACGAGCAGTACTTC.

As DNA, the CDR3 is TGTGCCAGCAGCTTAGTAGGTCAGACGGGAGGTCAGCCCCAGCATTTT. Translated, it gives CASSLVGQTGGQPQHF. The chain uses TRBV7-8 and TRBJ1-5; D gene uncertain. The CDR3 has 16 residues. The V gene lost 1 base and the J gene lost 6 bases, with 16 bases spanning the gap. CDR1 is SGHVS, CDR2 FQNEAQ, per germline.

This clone was picked up many times. This chain joins TRBV7-6 and TRBJ2-7; possibly TRBD2 for D (6 bases). The germline V gene has CDR1 SGHVS and CDR2 FNYEAQ. This CDR3 has 15 residues. V lost 0 bases and J lost 2, with 11 bases in between. The CDR3 protein is CASSLALGGTYEQYF. The CDR3 bases are TGTGCCAGCAGCTTAGCACTAGGCGGGACCTACGAGCAGTACTTC. The variable domain in full, completed from reference TRBV7-6 and TRBJ2-7, reads GAGVSQSPRYKVTKRGQDVALRCDPISGHVSLYWYRQALGQGPEFLTYFNYEAQQDKSGLPNDRFSAERPEGSISTLTIQRTEQRDSAMYRCASSLALGGTYEQYFGPGTRLTVT.

The genes are TRBV9 and TRBJ1-2; 7 bases are shared with TRBD1. The V segment lost 2 bases and the J segment 7 bases; nucleotides outside the gene matches: 2. The CDR3 length is 12 residues. Per germline, CDR1 SGDLS and CDR2 YYNGEE. The CDR3 loop is CASSVSGGGYTF. The CDR3, as DNA: TGTGCCAGCAGCGTGTCAGGGGGTGGCTACACCTTC.